This record looks at one TCR beta chain sequence and its context. This specimen comes from a study of sequential checkpoint blockade in melanoma. Study as a whole: Matched biopsies came pretreatment and at week 13 for approximately 20 patients.

TCRdb's copy holds only in-frame clones and misses some; the assay was immunoSEQ multiplex PCR. The sample holds about 20,000 clones, 26% seen once. Treatment indicated: randomized to nivolumab then ipilimumab (arm A) or the reverse (arm B). After removal of 1 base from V and 5 bases from J, the junction contained 10 bases not matched to a gene. The CDR3 is made up of 17 amino acids. Germline V lookup: CDR1 SGHNT, CDR2 YENEEA. The receptor was derived from a human donor with melanoma. This material consisted of tumor tissue (inferred from file names), taken from a patient given nivolumab and ipilimumab in sequence. The gene calls are TRBV11-3 and TRBJ2-5; 10 nucleotides align to TRBD2. The chain's CDR3 is CASSLGLVAGGRETQYF. As DNA, the CDR3 is TGTGCCAGCAGCTTAGGTTTAGTAGCGGGGGGTAGGGAGACCCAGTACTTC. Using reference TRBV11-3 and TRBJ2-5 for the parts outside the CDR3, the full variable domain is EAGVVQSPRYKIIEKKQPVAFWCNPISGHNTLYWYLQNLGQGPELLIRYENEEAVDDSQLPKDRFSAERLKGVDSTLKIQPAELGDSAVYLCASSLGLVAGGRETQYFGPGTRLLVL.